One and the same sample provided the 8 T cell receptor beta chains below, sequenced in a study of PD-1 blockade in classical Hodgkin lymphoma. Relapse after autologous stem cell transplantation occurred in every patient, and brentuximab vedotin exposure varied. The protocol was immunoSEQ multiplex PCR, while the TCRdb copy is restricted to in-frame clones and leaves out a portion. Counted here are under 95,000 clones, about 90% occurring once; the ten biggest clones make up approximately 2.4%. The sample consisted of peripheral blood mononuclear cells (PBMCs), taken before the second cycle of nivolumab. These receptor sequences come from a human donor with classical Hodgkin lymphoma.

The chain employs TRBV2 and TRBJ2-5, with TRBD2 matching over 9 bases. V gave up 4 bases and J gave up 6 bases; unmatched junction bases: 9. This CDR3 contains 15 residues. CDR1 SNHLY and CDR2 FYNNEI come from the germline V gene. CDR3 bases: TGTGCCAGCAGTGGGTTAGCGGGAGAGTGGAAGACCCAGTACTTC. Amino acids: CASSGLAGEWKTQYF.

The CDR3 DNA is TGTGCCAGCAGTGCCTCCAACAGGGATCAGCCCCAGCATTTT. Translated, it gives CASSASNRDQPQHF. The rearrangement uses TRBV2 and TRBJ1-5; the D gene is possibly TRBD1 (6 bases). Germline V gene data show CDR1 as SNHLY and CDR2 as FYNNEI. The CDR3 is 14 residues long. The V gene lost 4 bases and the J gene lost 5 bases, with 12 bases spanning the gap.

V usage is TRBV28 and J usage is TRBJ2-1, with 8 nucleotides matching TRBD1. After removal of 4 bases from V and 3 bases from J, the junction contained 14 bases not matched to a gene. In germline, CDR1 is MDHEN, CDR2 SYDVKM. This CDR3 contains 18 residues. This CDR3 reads CASSSPAPGQGSYNEQFF. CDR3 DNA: TGTGCCAGCAGTTCCCCCGCCCCCGGACAGGGAAGCTACAATGAGCAGTTCTTC.

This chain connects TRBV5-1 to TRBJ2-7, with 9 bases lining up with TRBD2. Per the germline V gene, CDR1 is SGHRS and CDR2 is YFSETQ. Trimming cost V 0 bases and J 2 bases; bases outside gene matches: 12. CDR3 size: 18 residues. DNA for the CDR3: TGCGCCAGCAGCTTGGGCAGCCGACTAGCGGCGATTACCTACGAGCAGTACTTC. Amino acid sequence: CASSLGSRLAAITYEQYF.

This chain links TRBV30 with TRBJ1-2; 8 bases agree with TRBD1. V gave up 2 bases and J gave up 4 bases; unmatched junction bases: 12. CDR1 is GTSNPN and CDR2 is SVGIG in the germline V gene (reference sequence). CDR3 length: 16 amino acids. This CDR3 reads CAWSPPGQDIVYGYTF. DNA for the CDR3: TGTGCCTGGAGTCCGCCGGGACAGGATATCGTCTATGGCTACACCTTC.

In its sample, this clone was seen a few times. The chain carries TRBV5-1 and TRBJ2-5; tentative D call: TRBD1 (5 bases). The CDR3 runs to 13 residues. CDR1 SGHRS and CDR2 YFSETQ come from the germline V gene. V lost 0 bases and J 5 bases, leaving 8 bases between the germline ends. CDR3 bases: TGCGCCAGCAGCTTGGGGACACCGGAGACCCAGTACTTC. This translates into CASSLGTPETQYF.

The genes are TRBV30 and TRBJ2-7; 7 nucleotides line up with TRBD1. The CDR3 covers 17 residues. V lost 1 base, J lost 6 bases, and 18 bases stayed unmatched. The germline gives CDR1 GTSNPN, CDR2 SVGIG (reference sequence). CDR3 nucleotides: TGTGCCTGGAGTGGACAGGGTATTGGGGCCGGGTCGGGCGAGCAGTACTTC. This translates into CAWSGQGIGAGSGEQYF.

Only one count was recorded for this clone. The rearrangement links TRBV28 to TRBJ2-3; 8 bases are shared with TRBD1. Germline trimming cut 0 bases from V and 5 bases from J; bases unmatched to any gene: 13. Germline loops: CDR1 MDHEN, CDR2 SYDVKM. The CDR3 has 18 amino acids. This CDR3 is CASSLWATGVGKEDTQYF. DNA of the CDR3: TGTGCCAGCAGTTTATGGGCGACAGGGGTGGGGAAAGAAGATACGCAGTATTTT. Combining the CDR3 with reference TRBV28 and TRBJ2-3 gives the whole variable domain DVKVTQSSRYLVKRTGEKVFLECVQDMDHENMFWYRQDPGLGLRLIYFSYDVKMKEKGDIPEGYSVSREKKERFSLILESASTNQTSMYLCASSLWATGVGKEDTQYFGPGTRLTVL.